The 21 T cell receptor beta chains below all came from one sample that was sequenced in a study of glioma-infiltrating T cells after dendritic cell vaccination. This table comes from immunoSEQ multiplex PCR, and its TCRdb copy is limited to in-frame clones, with some not included. The top ten hold roughly 7.7% of the sample, which has about 67,000 clones, about 76% seen once. This specimen consisted of blood, obtained before dendritic cell vaccination. The receptors were sampled from a human donor with glioblastoma.

This clone was detected only a few times. The J gene is TRBJ2-5, the V gene TRBV6-1; 10 bases agree with TRBD1. Trimming cost V 6 bases and J 5 bases; bases outside gene matches: 3. Germline-derived CDR1 and CDR2 are MNHNS and SASEGT. The CDR3 contains 13 residues. Here the CDR3 DNA reads TGTGCCAGCAGGAGGGACAGGGGTGAGACCCAGTACTTC. Amino acid sequence: CASRRDRGETQYF.

The chain combines TRBV2 with TRBJ2-2; weak D call: TRBD2 (5 bases). The CDR3 sequence is 12 residues long. CDR1 SNHLY and CDR2 FYNNEI come from the germline V gene. With 8 bases removed from V and 3 bases from J, the gap between germline ends came to 7 bases. In DNA, the CDR3 is TGTGCCAGCGGAGGCGACACCGGGGAGCTGTTTTTT. Protein: CASGGDTGELFF.

The rearrangement links TRBV10-3 to TRBJ2-3; D not resolved. CDR3 length equals 12 residues. Looked up from germline, CDR1 is ENHRY and CDR2 is SYGVKD. Trimming stripped 2 bases from V and 4 bases from J, with 4 bases between. DNA of the CDR3: TGTGCCATCAGTGAGAGAGCAGATACGCAGTATTTT. Protein: CAISERADTQYF.

The chain joins TRBV2 to TRBJ1-5; no clear D. The CDR3 totals 15 residues. CDR1 SNHLY and CDR2 FYNNEI come from the germline V gene. Between the trimmed V and J ends, which lost 6 bases and 3 bases, there was a span of 15 bases. CDR3 bases: TGTGCCAGCAGCCTCGCTGCGCCGCTCAATCAGCCCCAGCATTTT. Its translation: CASSLAAPLNQPQHF.

The chain uses TRBV5-1 and TRBJ1-6, with D possibly TRBD1 on 6 matching bases. V lost 4 bases, J lost 6 bases, and 11 bases lay in between. The germline V gene has CDR1 SGHRS and CDR2 YFSETQ. The CDR3 extends over 14 amino acids. CDR3 bases: TGCGCCAGCAGCACAGGGTCTAGTAATTCACCCCTCCACTTT. Its translation: CASSTGSSNSPLHF.

CDR3 in amino acids: CAWEIAGGYTF. The CDR3 DNA reads as TGTGCCTGGGAGATTGCCGGTGGCTACACCTTC. This chain joins TRBV30 and TRBJ1-2; D not certain. Trimming took 5 bases from V and 7 from J, leaving 11 bases between them. Germline CDR1 is GTSNPN and CDR2 is SVGIG (reference sequence). CDR3 length equals 11 residues.

V gene TRBV6-1 combines with J gene TRBJ1-1; 7 bases agree with TRBD1. J lost 4 bases, V lost 6 bases, and 8 bases had no gene match. The length of the CDR3 is 14 residues. Germline V gene data show CDR1 as MNHNS and CDR2 as SASEGT. The CDR3 DNA reads as TGTGCCAGCAGCCTCCCCGGGACAGCCACTGAAGCTTTCTTT. Translation gives CASSLPGTATEAFF.

V usage is TRBV7-9 and J usage is TRBJ2-3, with a tentative D call TRBD1 (6 bases). CDR3 length: 12 residues. V dropped 3 bases and J dropped 6 bases, with 7 bases sitting between them. Per germline, CDR1 SEHNR and CDR2 FQNEAQ (reference sequence). Here the CDR3 reads CASSFQGDTQYF. The DNA of the CDR3 is TGTGCCAGCAGCTTCCAGGGGGATACGCAGTATTTT.

The chain's CDR3 is CASSLNRDRGEYGYTF. DNA of the CDR3: TGTGCCAGCAGCCTCAATCGGGACAGGGGAGAGTATGGCTACACCTTC. The V and J genes are TRBV4-2 and TRBJ1-2, with 10 bases matching TRBD1. With 4 bases clipped from V and 5 bases from J, the junction kept 10 bases outside the gene matches. The CDR3 loop spans 16 amino acids. Germline assignment: CDR1 LGHNA and CDR2 YNFKEQ.

The V call is TRBV25-1, the J call TRBJ2-1; the match to TRBD1 covers 7 bases. CDR1 is MGHDK, CDR2 SYGVNS, per germline. The CDR3 consists of 13 residues. V trimming: 4 bases; J trimming: 10 bases; junction bases outside the gene matches: 7. The DNA for the CDR3 is TGTGCCAGCAGTGGGACAGGTTCGGGGGAGCAGTTCTTC. Its translation is CASSGTGSGEQFF.

DNA of the CDR3: TGCGCCAGCAGCCAAGGGACAGGGGGCGGGATGAACACTGAAGCTTTCTTT. This codes for CASSQGTGGGMNTEAFF. This chain joins TRBV4-3 and TRBJ1-1, with 11 bases aligning to TRBD1. Germline lookup yields CDR1 LGHNA and CDR2 YSLEER. Trimming at V came to 1 base and at J to 0 bases, leaving 4 bases not matched to a gene. The CDR3 is 17 residues long.

This clone was picked up a small number of times. The chain combines TRBV6-1 with TRBJ1-2, with TRBD1 matching 9 bases. The CDR3 extends over 15 amino acids. Per the germline V gene, CDR1 is MNHNS and CDR2 is SASEGT. With V trimmed by 4 bases and J by 5 bases, 8 bases remained unmatched. CDR3 loop: CASSARDREPYGYTF. CDR3 bases: TGTGCCAGCAGTGCGAGGGACAGGGAACCGTATGGCTACACCTTC.

The V gene is TRBV5-4, the J gene TRBJ2-1, with 9 bases fitting TRBD2. Germline V CDR1 and CDR2: SGHNT, YYREEE (reference sequence). CDR3 size: 16 residues. J lost 6 bases, V lost 1 base, and 8 bases had no gene match. CDR3 coding DNA: TGTGCCAGCAGCTTGACCCTAGGCGGGGGGGCCAATGAGCAGTTCTTC. This encodes CASSLTLGGGANEQFF. The full variable domain, its missing parts supplied by reference TRBV5-4 and TRBJ2-1, is ETGVTQSPTHLIKTRGQQVTLRCSSQSGHNTVSWYQQALGQGPQFIFQYYREEENGRGNFPPRFSGLQFPNYSSELNVNALELDDSALYLCASSLTLGGGANEQFFGPGTRLTVL.

The chain has TRBV4-2 and TRBJ1-1; possible D gene TRBD1, 5 bases. V lost 2 bases, J lost 0 bases, and 19 bases lay in between. The germline V gene has CDR1 LGHNA and CDR2 YNFKEQ. This CDR3 contains 18 residues. In nucleotides, the CDR3 is TGTGCCAGCAGCCAAAAAGGGTGGTCGAAGGACATGAACACTGAAGCTTTCTTT. Translation: CASSQKGWSKDMNTEAFF.

The rearrangement links TRBV27 to TRBJ2-7; 8 positions match TRBD1. Germline V gene lookup returns CDR1 MNHEY and CDR2 SMNVEV (reference sequence). J lost 2 bases, V lost 3 bases, and 6 bases had no gene match. The CDR3 is 15 residues long. Here the CDR3 reads CASSFRGQGPYEQYF. Here the CDR3 DNA reads TGTGCCAGCAGTTTCAGAGGACAGGGTCCCTACGAGCAGTACTTC.

There are a few counts of this clone. The V and J genes are TRBV6-1 and TRBJ2-7, with a possible D match to TRBD1 (6 bases). Per germline, CDR1 MNHNS and CDR2 SASEGT. V lost 6 bases to trimming and J lost 3 bases, with 15 bases between them. The CDR3 extends over 14 amino acids. DNA of the CDR3: TGTGCCAGCAGCGACTTAGGGGGAATCTACGAGCAGTACTTC. This codes for CASSDLGGIYEQYF.

This clone has only one observation. CDR3 loop: CASSLDSSTGELFF. CDR3 nucleotide sequence: TGTGCCAGCAGCTTGGACAGTTCCACCGGGGAGCTGTTTTTT. The genes are TRBV5-4 and TRBJ2-2, with D unclear. The CDR3 sequence is 14 residues long. The V end lost 0 bases, the J end lost 4 bases, and 7 bases lay between the germline ends. Looked up from germline, CDR1 is SGHNT and CDR2 is YYREEE (reference sequence). Complete variable domain (other parts from reference TRBV5-4 and TRBJ2-2): ETGVTQSPTHLIKTRGQQVTLRCSSQSGHNTVSWYQQALGQGPQFIFQYYREEENGRGNFPPRFSGLQFPNYSSELNVNALELDDSALYLCASSLDSSTGELFFGEGSRLTVL.

The chain links TRBV10-2 to TRBJ2-5; the match to TRBD2 covers 12 bases. After removal of 6 bases from V and 2 bases from J, the junction contained 13 bases not matched to a gene. The CDR3 contains 18 residues. Germline V lookup: CDR1 WSHSY, CDR2 SAAADI. The CDR3 sequence: CASRNHILAGGRQETQYF. The CDR3, as DNA: TGCGCCAGCAGGAACCACATACTAGCGGGGGGCCGTCAAGAGACCCAGTACTTC.

The chain links TRBV18 to TRBJ2-3; 7 bases map to TRBD2. This CDR3 region has 16 residues. Germline V CDR1 and CDR2: KGHSH, LQKENI. The junction had 9 bases not matched to a gene; V was cut back by 3 bases and J by 3 bases. CDR3 in amino acids: CASSPTPAGWTDTQYF. For the CDR3, the DNA is TGTGCCAGCTCACCGACGCCAGCGGGGTGGACAGATACGCAGTATTTT.

The genes are TRBV5-1 and TRBJ2-2; tentative D call: TRBD1 (6 bases). The CDR3 is 15 amino acids. Trimming pared 4 bases from V and 3 bases from J, leaving 13 bases between. Germline V gene data show CDR1 as SGHRS and CDR2 as YFSETQ. The CDR3 here is CASSPGAGDTGELFF. In nucleotides, the CDR3 is TGCGCCAGCAGCCCAGGAGCAGGGGACACCGGGGAGCTGTTTTTT. The whole variable domain, remainder taken from reference TRBV5-1 and TRBJ2-2, is KAGVTQTPRYLIKTRGQQVTLSCSPISGHRSVSWYQQTPGQGLQFLFEYFSETQRNKGNFPGRFSGRQFSNSRSEMNVSTLELGDSALYLCASSPGAGDTGELFFGEGSRLTVL.

The rearrangement joins TRBV6-1 to TRBJ2-5, with a tentative D call TRBD1 (6 bases). This CDR3 spans 14 amino acids. Germline V gene sequence: CDR1 MNHNS, CDR2 SASEGT. Trimming shortened V by 2 bases and J by 1 base, and 8 bases separated the two germline ends. CDR3 sequence (DNA): TGTGCCAGCAGTGAATGGGGGCCCCAAGAGACCCAGTACTTC. It yields the protein CASSEWGPQETQYF.